These 30 T cell receptor beta chains originate from one sample sequenced in a study of Graves' ophthalmopathy and Graves' hyperthyroidism. RNA transcripts yielded amplified TCR beta CDR3 regions. Second-round multiplex PCR came after first-round RT-PCR with HTBI primers. TCRdb called the multiplex PCR reads again in MiXCR, with one record for every CDR3 protein. The sample holds just over 400,000 distinct CDR3 sequences, 20% to 25% seen once. The sequencing sample was made of peripheral blood. The origin of the receptors is a woman aged 18-30 years with stable Graves' hyperthyroidism.

The sample holds many counts of this clonotype. The rearrangement joins TRBV7-9 to TRBJ2-7; 14 bases fit TRBD2. The trim removed 5 bases at V and 2 bases at J, leaving 5 bases unmatched. The CDR3 runs 16 residues. The germline CDR1 and CDR2 sequences are SEHNR and FQNEAQ (reference sequence). The DNA for the CDR3 is TGTGCCAGCAGCGGAAGGGGACTAGCGGGAGCCTACGAGCAGTACTTC. Protein product: CASSGRGLAGAYEQYF.

Ten or more counts support this clonotype. The J gene is TRBJ2-7, the V gene TRBV12-3 or TRBV12-4; 8 bases map to TRBD1. The length of the CDR3 is 12 residues. J gave up 7 bases and V 6 bases, and 5 bases lay outside the gene matches. This CDR3 is CASSPGGDEQYF. Here the CDR3 DNA reads TGTGCCAGCAGCCCAGGGGGCGATGAGCAGTACTTC.

This clonotype occurred a few times. The V and J genes are TRBV28 and TRBJ2-2; D is unresolved. Germline loops: CDR1 MDHEN, CDR2 SYDVKM. V dropped 6 bases and J dropped 6 bases, with 8 bases sitting between them. This CDR3 contains 12 residues. CDR3: CASRWAAGELFF. The CDR3 region has the DNA TGTGCCAGCAGGTGGGCCGCCGGGGAGCTGTTTTTT.

About this clonotype itself: The conserved phenylalanine or tryptophan normally closing the CDR3 is absent here, so this likely arose from a read error. No DNA is shown, since the ends of the CDR3 on it are uncertain; the CDR3 is the one TCRdb lists. The chain uses TRBV11-2 and TRBJ2-5. Termini included, the CDR3 measures 14 amino acids. Germline lookup yields CDR1 SGHAT and CDR2 FQNNGV. Here the CDR3 reads CASSLAYVGETQDY.

V is TRBV6-1 and J is TRBJ2-7; 7 positions match TRBD2. With 3 bases clipped from V and 6 bases from J, the junction kept 11 bases outside the gene matches. This CDR3 comprises 15 residues. Germline V lookup: CDR1 MNHNS, CDR2 SASEGT. CDR3 in DNA: TGTGCCAGCAGTGACGTGGCGGGGGAGGGGAGCGAGCAGTACTTC. The encoded protein is CASSDVAGEGSEQYF.

This clonotype was detected many times. This chain joins TRBV6-2 or TRBV6-3 and TRBJ2-3, with no clear D. Germline CDR1 reads MNHEY; CDR2 reads SVGEGT. The germline V and J ends were trimmed by 2 bases and 6 bases, with 6 bases remaining between them. This CDR3 is 12 amino acids long. The CDR3, as DNA: TGTGCCAGCAGTTACGGAATCGATACGCAGTATTTT. Protein sequence: CASSYGIDTQYF.

This clonotype has at least ten counts. The genes are TRBV29-1 and TRBJ1-1; D remains unclear. The CDR3 runs 10 residues. Germline CDR1 reads SQVTM; CDR2 reads ANQGSEA. The V and J ends lost 3 bases and 7 bases respectively, with 6 bases between them. The chain's CDR3 is CSVDWGEAFF. The CDR3 region has the DNA TGCAGCGTTGATTGGGGTGAAGCTTTCTTT.

This clonotype turned up a few times. The rearrangement links TRBV28 to TRBJ2-5; D is ambiguous. The CDR3 loop spans 13 amino acids. The V end lost 6 bases, the J end lost 3 bases, and 11 bases lay between the germline ends. The germline gives CDR1 MDHEN, CDR2 SYDVKM. CDR3 sequence reads: CASSLSLKETQYF. The CDR3 nucleotides are TGTGCCAGCAGCCTCAGCTTGAAAGAGACCCAGTACTTC.

This clonotype appeared once. The chain is built from TRBV2 and TRBJ1-2; 8 bases line up with TRBD1. J was trimmed by 0 bases and V by 6 bases; bases with no gene match: 3. Germline values: CDR1 SNHLY, CDR2 FYNNEI. This CDR3 has 14 amino acids. CDR3 in DNA: TGTGCCAGCAGGCGGACAGGGTCTAACTATGGCTACACCTTC. This codes for CASRRTGSNYGYTF.

This clonotype appeared many times. The V call is TRBV5-1, the J call TRBJ1-5, with D unresolved. Deletions cut 1 base from V and 3 bases from J, with 5 bases between. The CDR3 is 13 amino acids. Germline CDR1 SGHRS, CDR2 YFSETQ. DNA for the CDR3: TGCGCCAGCAGCTTGACTTACAATCAGCCCCAGCATTTT. Protein: CASSLTYNQPQHF.

This sequence joins TRBV12-3 or TRBV12-4 and TRBJ1-5; 7 bases match TRBD1. Losses at the gene ends were 6 bases for V and 3 bases for J; bases not matched to a gene: 5. The CDR3 has 14 residues. The CDR3 sequence: CASRTGTDNQPQHF. Written as DNA, the CDR3 is TGTGCCAGCAGGACCGGGACAGACAATCAGCCCCAGCATTTT.

This clonotype was seen more than once but under ten times. V is TRBV6-5 and J is TRBJ2-2, with unresolved D. The CDR3 covers 13 residues. The V gene's germline CDR1 is MNHEY and CDR2 SVGAGI. The V gene lost 2 bases and the J gene lost 5 bases, with 6 bases spanning the gap. The CDR3 here is CASSYVTTGELFF. The CDR3, as DNA: TGTGCCAGCAGTTACGTCACTACCGGGGAGCTGTTTTTT.

The sample holds many counts of this clonotype. The J gene is TRBJ2-5, the V gene TRBV10-3; 8 bases align to TRBD2. Germline-derived CDR1 and CDR2 are ENHRY and SYGVKD. The CDR3 spans 13 residues. CDR3 nucleotides: TGTGCTTCGCTCAGCGGGAGCGGCGAGACCCAGTACTTC. Encoded protein: CASLSGSGETQYF.

This clonotype came up many times. The genes are TRBV12-3 or TRBV12-4 and TRBJ2-7; 8 bases are shared with TRBD2. Trimming removed 5 bases from V and 0 bases from J; junction bases left unmatched: 6. This CDR3 has 15 amino acids. Here the CDR3 reads CASSPSSGSSYEQYF. The CDR3 DNA is TGTGCCAGCAGTCCATCTAGCGGGTCCTCCTACGAGCAGTACTTC.

This clonotype was seen many times. V is TRBV5-1 and J is TRBJ2-6; D not resolved. This CDR3 region has 13 residues. Germline-derived CDR1 and CDR2 are SGHRS and YFSETQ. The V gene lost 0 bases and the J gene lost 5 bases, with 3 bases spanning the gap. CDR3 in amino acids: CASSLARANVLTF. CDR3 DNA: TGCGCCAGCAGCTTGGCACGGGCCAACGTCCTGACTTTC.

This clonotype has only a few counts. CDR3 protein: CSANHRADEQYF. The CDR3 nucleotides are TGCAGTGCTAACCACAGGGCGGACGAGCAGTACTTC. V is TRBV20-1 and J is TRBJ2-7, with D possibly being TRBD1 (6 bases). Germline lookup yields CDR1 DFQATT and CDR2 SNEGSKA (reference sequence). Trimming left V 4 bases short and J 5 bases short, with 12 bases between. The CDR3 runs to 12 residues.

With regard to this clonotype: At one end the junction does not follow the germline gene, possibly because of a read error. The chain employs TRBV12-3 or TRBV12-4 and TRBJ1-3; D not resolved. CDR3 length: 14 amino acids. The CDR3 nucleotides read TGTGCCAGCACAAGGGAGGTAACTGGAAACACTATATATTTT. The encoded protein is CASTREVTGNTIYF.

There are many counts of this clonotype. The chain joins TRBV2 to TRBJ1-6, with TRBD1 matching over 8 bases. The V and J ends lost 10 bases and 7 bases, in that order; junction bases with no gene match: 6. The CDR3 totals 13 residues. Germline CDR1 reads SNHLY; CDR2 reads FYNNEI. Written as DNA, the CDR3 is TGTGCCACCCAGGGACAGGCAAATTCACCCCTCCACTTT. Residues: CATQGQANSPLHF.

The V gene is TRBV29-1, the J gene TRBJ2-7; D may be TRBD1 (6 bases). This CDR3 comprises 13 residues. Germline CDR1 SQVTM, CDR2 ANQGSEA. Trimming left V 2 bases short and J 2 bases short, with 10 bases between. DNA of the CDR3: TGCAGCGTTGAAATCTGGGACACCTACGAGCAGTACTTC. Translating gives CSVEIWDTYEQYF.

This clonotype occurred many times. The chain recombines TRBV28 with TRBJ1-5; the D is unclear. Germline V gene sequence: CDR1 MDHEN, CDR2 SYDVKM. Trimming removed 9 bases at V and 4 bases at J, with 4 bases between. This CDR3 contains 10 residues. CDR3 protein: CASHNQPQHF. CDR3 nucleotide sequence: TGTGCCAGTCATAATCAGCCCCAGCATTTT.

This clonotype was recorded at least ten times. The chain combines TRBV6-1 with TRBJ2-4; no definite D call. Germline V lookup: CDR1 MNHNS, CDR2 SASEGT. The CDR3 spans 13 residues. The V end lost 4 bases, the J end lost 4 bases, and 8 bases lay between the germline ends. As DNA, the CDR3 is TGTGCCAGCAGTGGTCAGTCAAAAAACATTCAGTACTTC. Translation gives CASSGQSKNIQYF.

At least ten counts were recorded for this clonotype. V is TRBV7-2 and J is TRBJ2-2; no firm D call. Germline V gene sequence: CDR1 SGHTA, CDR2 FQGNSA. Trimming shortened V by 0 bases and J by 5 bases, and 7 bases separated the two germline ends. This CDR3 is built from 14 residues. In DNA, the CDR3 is TGTGCCAGCAGCTTAGCGGTGGGGACCGGGGAGCTGTTTTTT. Translation: CASSLAVGTGELFF.

This clonotype was found once. This chain joins TRBV6-5 and TRBJ1-2, with D tentatively TRBD1 (5 bases). The length of the CDR3 is 15 residues. With 1 base removed from V and 2 bases from J, the gap between germline ends came to 11 bases. Germline CDR1 is MNHEY and CDR2 is SVGAGI. The CDR3 spells CASSYLQERNYGYTF. CDR3 bases: TGTGCCAGCAGTTACTTACAGGAACGAAACTATGGCTACACCTTC.

The V call is TRBV4-3, the J call TRBJ2-5, with a tentative D call TRBD2 (5 bases). The germline V and J ends were trimmed by 0 bases and 6 bases, with 14 bases remaining between them. There are 15 residues in the CDR3. Germline CDR1 is LGHNA and CDR2 is YSLEER. CDR3 sequence reads: CASSQDLAIAKTQYF. DNA for the CDR3: TGCGCCAGCAGCCAAGATTTGGCGATAGCGAAGACCCAGTACTTC.

The chain has TRBV6-1 and TRBJ1-5, with D maybe TRBD1 (6 bases). In germline, CDR1 is MNHNS, CDR2 SASEGT. V lost 2 bases, J lost 6 bases, and 11 bases lay in between. CDR3 size: 14 residues. The CDR3 is CASSELPGVQPQHF. The CDR3 DNA follows: TGTGCCAGCAGTGAACTTCCAGGGGTTCAGCCCCAGCATTTT.

The V call is TRBV7-8, the J call TRBJ2-7; D is possibly TRBD2 (8 bases). CDR1 and CDR2 (germline): SGHVS, FQNEAQ. The length of the CDR3 is 16 residues. Trimming took 5 bases from V and 5 from J, leaving 22 bases between them. CDR3: CASSRQGWGLDDEQYF. In DNA form, the CDR3 reads TGTGCCAGCAGCAGACAGGGTTGGGGACTAGATGACGAGCAGTACTTC.

This clonotype came up many times. The chain carries TRBV6-2 or TRBV6-3 and TRBJ2-7; 11 nucleotides agree with TRBD2. The germline V gene encodes CDR1 MNHEY and CDR2 SVGEGT. The CDR3 has 15 residues. The J segment lost 4 bases and the V segment lost 5 bases, leaving 7 bases of the junction unmatched. CDR3 bases: TGTGCCAGCAGTGATACTAGCGGGAGTGTGTACGAGCAGTACTTC. It is translated as CASSDTSGSVYEQYF.

This clonotype was seen repeatedly, ten times or more. The chain uses TRBV6-5 and TRBJ2-2; D is unresolved. V lost 0 bases, J lost 3 bases, and 5 bases lay in between. The germline gives CDR1 MNHEY, CDR2 SVGAGI. The CDR3 has 14 residues. The CDR3 coding sequence is TGTGCCAGCAGTTACTCGATATACACCGGGGAGCTGTTTTTT. Translated: CASSYSIYTGELFF.

The sample holds many counts of this clonotype. CDR3 region: CAIRTGQETQYF. Written as DNA, the CDR3 is TGTGCCATTCGGACAGGCCAAGAGACCCAGTACTTC. The V and J genes are TRBV10-3 and TRBJ2-5; TRBD1 matches at 7 bases. The CDR3 is 12 amino acids. Germline CDR1 ENHRY, CDR2 SYGVKD. The V segment lost 9 bases and the J segment 1 base; nucleotides outside the gene matches: 2.

V is TRBV6-1 and J is TRBJ2-7, with 7 bases identical to TRBD1. The CDR3 consists of 12 residues. J lost 5 bases, V lost 2 bases, and 0 bases had no gene match. Germline V gene sequence: CDR1 MNHNS, CDR2 SASEGT. Here the CDR3 reads CASSERGHEQYF. CDR3 in DNA: TGTGCCAGCAGTGAAAGGGGGCACGAGCAGTACTTC.